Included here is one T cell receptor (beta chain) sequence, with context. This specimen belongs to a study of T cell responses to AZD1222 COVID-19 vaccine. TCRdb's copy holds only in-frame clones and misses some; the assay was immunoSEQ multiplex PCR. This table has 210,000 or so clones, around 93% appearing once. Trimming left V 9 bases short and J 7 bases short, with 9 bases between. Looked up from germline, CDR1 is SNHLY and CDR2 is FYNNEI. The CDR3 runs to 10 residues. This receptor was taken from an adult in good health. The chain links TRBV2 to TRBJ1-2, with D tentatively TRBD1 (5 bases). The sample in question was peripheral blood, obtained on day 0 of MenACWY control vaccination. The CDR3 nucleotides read TGTGCCAGGGAACAGGTTGGCTACACCTTC. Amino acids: CAREQVGYTF.